The 27 T cell receptor beta chains presented below share a single source sample, sequenced in a study of blood T cells in healthy people across ages. A sample-barcoded 5' primer and a J-beta primer mix were used in a second PCR of roughly 7 to 11 cycles. Using its own MiXCR run on the 5' RACE reads, TCRdb lists one record per CDR3 protein. The data contain 790,000 or so distinct CDR3 sequences, about 45% of them singletons. Sequencing used blood. Receptors originate from an elderly man in good health.

The rearrangement joins TRBV18 to TRBJ1-2; weak D call: TRBD1 (6 bases). The V and J ends lost 4 bases and 7 bases respectively, with 10 bases between them. The CDR3 is 12 amino acids. CDR1 KGHSH and CDR2 LQKENI come from the germline V gene. The chain's CDR3 is CASSRTEGGYTF. The CDR3 nucleotides are TGTGCCAGCTCACGGACAGAAGGTGGCTACACCTTC. The full variable domain, with the rest looked up from reference TRBV18 and TRBJ1-2, is NAGVMQNPRHLVRRRGQEARLRCSPMKGHSHVYWYRQLPEEGLKFMVYLQKENIIDESGMPKERFSAEFPKEGPSILRIQQVVRGDSAAYFCASSRTEGGYTFGSGTRLTVV.

This chain connects TRBV11-3 to TRBJ2-4, with 7 bases matching TRBD2. The J call is uncertain, as TRBJ2-5 better fits the DNA end. The CDR3 consists of 15 residues. CDR1 and CDR2 (germline): SGHNT, YENEEA. The CDR3 DNA reads TGTGCCAGCAGCCTAGGGTGGGGAGGGTTAAGGACCCAGTACTTC. It translates to CASSLGWGGLRTQYF.

The chain joins TRBV29-1 to TRBJ2-3; 9 nucleotides align to TRBD2. The CDR3 loop spans 16 amino acids. Germline lookup yields CDR1 SQVTM and CDR2 ANQGSEA. V trimming: 6 bases; J trimming: 0 bases; junction bases outside the gene matches: 10. CDR3 region: CSVRNSGGASTDTQYF. DNA for the CDR3: TGCAGCGTCCGAAATAGCGGGGGTGCTAGCACAGATACGCAGTATTTT.

In its sample, this clonotype was seen a few times. The gene calls are TRBV7-2 and TRBJ2-5; D is ambiguous. CDR1 and CDR2 from the germline V gene are SGHTA and FQGNSA. Trimming removed 3 bases from V and 0 bases from J, with 8 bases in between. This CDR3 contains 14 residues. The CDR3 DNA is TGTGCCAGCAGCTTCTCACTGTACCAAGAGACCCAGTACTTC. Protein product: CASSFSLYQETQYF.

CDR3 coding DNA: TGTGCCAGCGCCAGGAGAGGGGGCCAAGAGACCCAGTACTTC. It translates to CASARRGGQETQYF. The rearrangement uses TRBV27 and TRBJ2-5; tentatively, D is TRBD1 (6 bases). This CDR3 spans 14 amino acids. Germline V gives CDR1 MNHEY, CDR2 SMNVEV (reference sequence). V lost 8 bases, J lost 1 base, and 14 bases lay in between.

This clonotype was picked up many times. The gene calls are TRBV7-2 and TRBJ2-1; D ambiguous. The CDR3 runs to 13 residues. Trimming pared 7 bases from V and 0 bases from J, leaving 7 bases between. Germline V gene sequence: CDR1 SGHTA, CDR2 FQGNSA. The DNA for the CDR3 is TGTGCCAGCACCCCCAGCTCCTACAATGAGCAGTTCTTC. Residues: CASTPSSYNEQFF.

The genes are TRBV5-1 and TRBJ2-5, with D perhaps TRBD1 or TRBD2 (5 bases each). The CDR3 loop spans 16 amino acids. V lost 4 bases and J lost 2, with 18 bases in between. Germline assignment: CDR1 SGHRS and CDR2 YFSETQ. CDR3 nucleotide sequence: TGCGCCAGCAGCCCTCCTGTCGGGACCCAACAAGAGACCCAGTACTTC. The encoded protein is CASSPPVGTQQETQYF.

V is TRBV12-3 or TRBV12-4 and J is TRBJ2-2, with D maybe TRBD1 (6 bases). V gave up 6 bases and J gave up 2 bases, with 7 bases separating them. The CDR3 is made up of 13 amino acids. The CDR3 protein is CASRGANTGELFF. The CDR3 bases are TGTGCCAGCAGGGGGGCTAACACCGGGGAGCTGTTTTTT.

The chain uses TRBV11-3 and TRBJ2-5, with TRBD1 matching 10 bases. Trimming at V came to 5 bases and at J to 11 bases, leaving 14 bases not matched to a gene. Germline CDR1 SGHNT, CDR2 YENEEA. The CDR3 consists of 15 residues. The CDR3 here is CASSARDRGNYKQYF. CDR3 sequence (DNA): TGTGCCAGCAGCGCCCGGGACAGGGGTAACTACAAGCAGTACTTC.

The J gene is TRBJ2-6, the V gene TRBV4-3; 7 nucleotides align to TRBD2. This CDR3 is built from 17 residues. Germline assignment: CDR1 LGHNA and CDR2 YSLEER. Trimming at V came to 2 bases and at J to 4 bases, leaving 8 bases not matched to a gene. The CDR3 sequence is CASSQLTGGSGANVLTF. The CDR3 DNA sequence: TGCGCCAGCAGCCAACTGACGGGGGGATCAGGGGCCAACGTCCTGACTTTC.

This clonotype was seen a handful of times. The CDR3 DNA is TGTGCCAGCAGTTATAGGCTGGATGAGCAGTTCTTC. Its translation is CASSYRLDEQFF. J is TRBJ2-1 and V is TRBV6-9; no clear D gene. This CDR3 has 12 residues. In germline, CDR1 is MNHGY, CDR2 SVAAGI. V gave up 2 bases and J gave up 8 bases, with 7 bases separating them.

This sequence joins TRBV28 and TRBJ1-4, with D hard to call. The CDR3 extends over 12 amino acids. The ends were cut back, 6 bases at V and 4 bases at J, with 6 bases in the middle. Germline CDR1 is MDHEN and CDR2 is SYDVKM. DNA of the CDR3: TGTGCCAGCAGGCACAGTAATGAAAAACTGTTTTTT. This encodes CASRHSNEKLFF.

About this clonotype itself: This may arise from a read error, as a much more abundant clone is one base away. This chain connects TRBV7-9 to TRBJ2-1; D unresolved. TRBJ2-7 explains the end of the DNA better; the J call may be wrong. Germline V gene sequence: CDR1 SEHNR, CDR2 FQNEAQ (reference sequence). The CDR3 has 15 amino acids. In DNA, the CDR3 is TGTGCCAGCAGCATCGACCCAAGCTCCTACAATGAGCAGTACTTC. Its translation: CASSIDPSSYNEQYF.

The rearrangement links TRBV7-2 to TRBJ1-1, with TRBD1 matching over 7 bases. This CDR3 has 16 residues. CDR1 and CDR2 (germline): SGHTA, FQGNSA. V lost 5 bases, J lost 0 bases, and 9 bases stayed unmatched. This CDR3 is CASSIRDRLMNTEAFF. In DNA form, the CDR3 reads TGTGCCAGCAGCATAAGGGACAGACTGATGAACACTGAAGCTTTCTTT.

This clonotype came up a few times. The genes are TRBV2 and TRBJ2-5; 11 bases fit TRBD1. Trimming cost V 7 bases and J 5 bases; bases outside gene matches: 9. Germline lookup yields CDR1 SNHLY and CDR2 FYNNEI. This CDR3 region has 15 residues. The CDR3, as DNA: TGTGCCAGCACCGAACGGACAGGGGGCTGGGAGACCCAGTACTTC. It encodes CASTERTGGWETQYF.

This sequence joins TRBV20-1 and TRBJ2-5; D unclear. Germline V lookup: CDR1 DFQATT, CDR2 SNEGSKA (reference sequence). Trimming took off 6 bases at V and 3 bases at J, with 17 bases between the two ends. The CDR3 loop spans 14 amino acids. The CDR3 sequence is CSADPDPNKETQYF. The CDR3 DNA sequence: TGCAGTGCCGACCCGGACCCTAACAAAGAGACCCAGTACTTC.

This clonotype was seen once. The chain links TRBV6-1 to TRBJ2-2, with D possibly matching TRBD2 (6 bases). The V and J ends lost 4 bases and 3 bases respectively, with 15 bases between them. This CDR3 spans 16 amino acids. Germline CDR1 is MNHNS and CDR2 is SASEGT. Here the CDR3 DNA reads TGTGCCAGCAGTGGGGCCTGGGGGGATTACACCGGGGAGCTGTTTTTT. Its protein is CASSGAWGDYTGELFF.

This clonotype was seen a few times. The genes are TRBV20-1 and TRBJ1-2; no clear D gene. Trimming shortened V by 3 bases and J by 4 bases, and 12 bases separated the two germline ends. The CDR3 is 13 residues long. The V gene's germline CDR1 is DFQATT and CDR2 SNEGSKA (reference sequence). The CDR3 spells CSASAAGSYGYTF. The CDR3 nucleotides read TGCAGTGCTAGTGCAGCAGGAAGCTATGGCTACACCTTC.

The chain links TRBV6-2 or TRBV6-3 to TRBJ2-6; unclear D gene. CDR3 length: 13 amino acids. The germline gives CDR1 MNHEY, CDR2 SVGEGT. CDR3 loop: CGTRISGANVLTF. CDR3 nucleotide sequence: TGTGGAACAAGGATTTCTGGGGCCAACGTCCTGACTTTC.

The genes are TRBV12-3 or TRBV12-4 and TRBJ1-2; D call uncertain. The CDR3 totals 12 residues. The V and J ends lost 7 bases and 6 bases respectively, with 12 bases between them. CDR3 coding DNA: TGTGCCAGCACCCGTCGGTCGGATGGCTACACCTTC. The encoded protein is CASTRRSDGYTF.

This clonotype has just a few counts. This chain joins TRBV20-1 and TRBJ2-1; TRBD2 agrees at 9 bases. Germline V gene sequence: CDR1 DFQATT, CDR2 SNEGSKA (reference sequence). The CDR3 spans 13 residues. J lost 9 bases, V lost 3 bases, and 6 bases had no gene match. CDR3 residues: CSASLWREGEQFF. The CDR3, as DNA: TGCAGTGCTAGTTTATGGCGGGAGGGTGAGCAGTTCTTC.

This chain joins TRBV27 and TRBJ2-4, with 10 bases fitting TRBD1. Gene TRBJ2-7 matches the end of the DNA better, so the J call may be wrong. Germline V gene sequence: CDR1 MNHEY, CDR2 SMNVEV (reference sequence). The CDR3 runs 15 residues. As DNA, the CDR3 is TGTGCCAGCAGTTTCAACCGGGACAGGGGTTACGAGCAGTACTTC. Translating it yields CASSFNRDRGYEQYF.

The chain combines TRBV6-1 with TRBJ1-2; D is unclear. V lost 10 bases and J lost 3, with 15 bases in between. The CDR3 length is 13 residues. CDR1 and CDR2 (germline): MNHNS, SASEGT. CDR3 coding DNA: TGTGCCATCCCCCCGTGGGAAGACTATGGCTACACCTTC. This gives the protein CAIPPWEDYGYTF.

This clonotype was recorded once. The rearrangement joins TRBV5-1 to TRBJ2-3, with a tentative D call TRBD1 (5 bases). Trimming left V 6 bases short and J 1 base short, with 12 bases between. Per germline, CDR1 SGHRS and CDR2 YFSETQ. The CDR3 runs 14 residues. CDR3 amino acids: CASTQDTGTDTQYF. The CDR3 DNA reads as TGCGCCAGCACCCAGGACACAGGCACAGATACGCAGTATTTT.

The chain is built from TRBV7-9 and TRBJ2-3; 8 bases are shared with TRBD2. Trimming cost V 2 bases and J 2 bases; bases outside gene matches: 6. In germline, CDR1 is SEHNR, CDR2 FQNEAQ (reference sequence). This CDR3 spans 16 amino acids. CDR3 in amino acids: CASSLSLAAYTDTQYF. The CDR3 DNA sequence: TGTGCCAGCAGCTTATCACTAGCGGCCTACACAGATACGCAGTATTTT. Looking up the rest from reference TRBV7-9 and TRBJ2-3 gives the full variable domain: DTGVSQNPRHKITKRGQNVTFRCDPISEHNRLYWYRQTLGQGPEFLTYFQNEAQLEKSRLLSDRFSAERPKGSFSTLEIQRTEQGDSAMYLCASSLSLAAYTDTQYFGPGTRLTVL.

The V and J genes are TRBV5-1 and TRBJ2-5, with TRBD2 matching 7 bases. Unmatched junction bases numbered 6, after V lost 0 bases and J lost 1 base. There are 16 residues in the CDR3. Per germline, CDR1 SGHRS and CDR2 YFSETQ. The CDR3 sequence: CASSLVRESFQETQYF. The DNA for the CDR3 is TGCGCCAGCAGCTTGGTGCGGGAGTCTTTCCAAGAGACCCAGTACTTC.

The table lists this clonotype with many counts. The chain recombines TRBV2 with TRBJ2-3, with D maybe TRBD1 (5 bases). This CDR3 spans 15 amino acids. In germline, CDR1 is SNHLY, CDR2 FYNNEI. The V end was cut by 6 bases, the J end by 6 bases, with 19 bases between. In DNA, the CDR3 is TGTGCCAGCAGAAAGACGGCGTGGACACAGGATACGCAGTATTTT. Its translation is CASRKTAWTQDTQYF.